The present T cell receptor beta chain was sequenced within a study of shared clonotypes between healthy human individuals. Concerning this clone: Additional DNA sequences in this sample encode the identical CDR3.

V lost 3 bases to trimming and J lost 7 bases; unmatched junction nucleotides: 5. The CDR3 is 14 amino acids. Germline V gene data show CDR1 as SGHRS and CDR2 as YFSETQ. Genomic DNA belonging to each subset was distributed in equal measure over several immunoSEQ plates. What was sequenced on ten immunoSEQ deep assay plates was unsorted PBMC DNA. Libraries were prepared by immunoSEQ multiplex PCR; TCRdb keeps only in-frame clonotypes and omits some of them. The sample has approximately 470,000 clones; approximately 81% are singletons. Sequencing input: PBMCs. The J gene is TRBJ2-7, the V gene TRBV5-1; TRBD1 matches 12 bases. The receptor was isolated from a woman in her 40s in good health. Some clones in this sample may be carry-over from other donors' samples. The CDR3 region is CASSSGQGAGEQYF. The DNA of the CDR3 is TGCGCCAGCAGCTCGGGACAGGGGGCAGGGGAGCAGTACTTC.